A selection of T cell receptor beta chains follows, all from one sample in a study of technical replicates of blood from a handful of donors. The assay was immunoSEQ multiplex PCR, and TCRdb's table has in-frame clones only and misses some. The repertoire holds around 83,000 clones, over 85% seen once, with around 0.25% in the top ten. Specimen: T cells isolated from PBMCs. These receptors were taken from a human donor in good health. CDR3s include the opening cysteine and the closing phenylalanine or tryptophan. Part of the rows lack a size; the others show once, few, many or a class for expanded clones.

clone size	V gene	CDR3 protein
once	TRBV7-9	CASSFLTPGRQYEQYF
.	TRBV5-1	CASSPGTGWDNEQFF
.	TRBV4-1	CASSQGSDSFNQPQHF
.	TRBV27	CASSLGSGGTQYF
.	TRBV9	CASSGGPNTGELFF
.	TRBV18	CASSPLASGTVNEKLFF
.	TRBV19	CASSIFGNTDTQYF
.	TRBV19	CASSASSMNTEAFF
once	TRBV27	CASSFVSAGGPGGTDTQYF
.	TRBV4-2	CASSRLAGSTYEQYF
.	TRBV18	CASSPTGGGGNNQPQHF
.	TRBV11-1	CASSLAGRGGDTQYF
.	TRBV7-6	CASSLVGGSFYEQYF
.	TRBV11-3	CASSSLAGGVNEQFF
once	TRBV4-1	CASSQEKQGARGYTF
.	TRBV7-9	CASSSPPGQSYEQYF
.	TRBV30	CAWSVGASPSTDTQYF
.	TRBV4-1	CASSLGAEGTEAFF
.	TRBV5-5	CASSLTGRTDTQYF
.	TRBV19	CASTTDIDSNQPQHF
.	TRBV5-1	CASSSKTTGEFGNTIYF
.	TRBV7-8	CASSFTSGSTDTQYF
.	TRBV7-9	CASSLGQGFPEQYF
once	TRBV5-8	CASRKEFGDSPLHF
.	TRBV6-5	CAKRNYRSLYEQYF
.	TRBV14	CASSQTGLWGFGMTLNTEAFF
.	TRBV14	CASGSTDTQYF
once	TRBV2	CASSEFTGEQYF
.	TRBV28	CASSPWREGSPLHF
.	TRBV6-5	CASIPSGGGRQFF
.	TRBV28	CASSNYGSPYEQYF
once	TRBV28	CASSTGTISPQPQHF
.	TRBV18	CASSPPRGQGDSYEQYF
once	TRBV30	CAWSVQGYQPQHF
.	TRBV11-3	CASSLDQGKSYGYTF
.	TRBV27	CASSGFGLAGVGEQFF
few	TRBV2	CASSATQGPPSEAFF
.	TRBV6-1	CASQGRLMTEAFF
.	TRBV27	CASGGGGMGQETQYF
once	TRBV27	CATGGQGASYEQYF
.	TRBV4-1	CASSQQGGSITDTQYF
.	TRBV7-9	CASSTGTSGSIYEQYF
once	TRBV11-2	CASSAHPSGEQTF
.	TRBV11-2	CASSLESQTSYNEQFF
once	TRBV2	CASLRQLAGVLNEQFF
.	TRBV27	CASSRDRANEQFF
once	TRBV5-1	CASSYNPGLAEGWAYEQYF
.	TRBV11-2	CASSFGQGGELFF
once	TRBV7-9	CASSWGQLPEAFF
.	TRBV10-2	CASSREISYEQYF
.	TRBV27	CASRRLADNEQFF
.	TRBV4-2	CASSRIKGGQETQYF